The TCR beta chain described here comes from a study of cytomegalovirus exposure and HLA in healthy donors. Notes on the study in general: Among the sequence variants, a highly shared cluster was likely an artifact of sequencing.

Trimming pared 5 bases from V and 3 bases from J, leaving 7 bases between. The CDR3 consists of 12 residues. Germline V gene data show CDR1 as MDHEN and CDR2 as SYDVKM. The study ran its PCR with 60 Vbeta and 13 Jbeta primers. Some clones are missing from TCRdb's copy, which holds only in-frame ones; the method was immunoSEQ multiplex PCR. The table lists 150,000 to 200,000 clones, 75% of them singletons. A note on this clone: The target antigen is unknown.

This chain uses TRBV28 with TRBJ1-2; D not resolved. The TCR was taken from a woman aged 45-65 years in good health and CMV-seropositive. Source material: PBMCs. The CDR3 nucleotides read TGTGCCAGCAGTCCTTCTTACTATGGCTACACCTTC. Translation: CASSPSYYGYTF.